The next 4 T cell receptor beta chains were all read from a single sample in a study of neurological immune-mediated disorders. Each CDR3 protein is one row after TCRdb ran MiXCR on the 5' RACE reads. This sample has about 53,000 distinct CDR3 sequences, with around 3.5% found just once. The source material was PBMCs. These receptors came from a woman aged 25 to 39 with multiple sclerosis.

This clonotype showed up many times. In nucleotides, the CDR3 is TGTGCCAGCAGCTTAGGTCTAGCGGGGGCCCCGTCCTACAATGAGCAGTTCTTC. It translates to CASSLGLAGAPSYNEQFF. The rearrangement links TRBV7-6 to TRBJ2-1, with TRBD2 matching over 10 bases. The CDR3 contains 18 residues. With V trimmed by 1 base and J by 1 base, 7 bases remained unmatched. CDR1 and CDR2 (germline): SGHVS, FNYEAQ. Complete variable domain (other parts from reference TRBV7-6 and TRBJ2-1): GAGVSQSPRYKVTKRGQDVALRCDPISGHVSLYWYRQALGQGPEFLTYFNYEAQQDKSGLPNDRFSAERPEGSISTLTIQRTEQRDSAMYRCASSLGLAGAPSYNEQFFGPGTRLTVL.

This clonotype came up many times. This sequence joins TRBV5-1 and TRBJ1-2; 10 positions match TRBD1. Germline V gives CDR1 SGHRS, CDR2 YFSETQ. The CDR3 has 15 amino acids. Trimming took 0 bases from V and 4 from J; bases not matched to a gene: 3. CDR3 sequence: CASSLGRDRGYGYTF. CDR3 DNA sequence: TGCGCCAGCAGCTTGGGCCGGGACAGGGGCTATGGCTACACCTTC.

There are many counts of this clonotype. V gene TRBV20-1 combines with J gene TRBJ1-2, with TRBD1 matching 9 bases. Germline values: CDR1 DFQATT, CDR2 SNEGSKA (reference sequence). This CDR3 spans 16 amino acids. V shed 0 bases, J shed 5 bases, and the junction held 10 bases outside the gene matches. For the CDR3, the DNA is TGCAGTGCTAGAGATACAGGGGGCGCCAAAACGTATGGCTACACCTTC. It codes for CSARDTGGAKTYGYTF.

This clonotype was counted many times. V and J are TRBV2 and TRBJ2-3; D ambiguous. Trimming pared 7 bases from V and 6 bases from J, leaving 11 bases between. The CDR3 contains 12 residues. From germline, CDR1 is SNHLY and CDR2 FYNNEI. In DNA form, the CDR3 reads TGTGCCAGCACGGCGGCATCTGATACGCAGTATTTT. Translating gives CASTAASDTQYF.